What follows are 28 T cell receptor beta chains derived from one specimen sequenced in a study of identical twins. TCRdb recomputed calls from the 5' RACE reads with MiXCR, one row per CDR3 protein. The sample yields roughly 630,000 distinct CDR3 sequences, just over 7% seen once. These sequences were also reported in another study, on yellow fever vaccine responses in identical twins.

Sequencing was carried out using PBMCs. The receptors originated from a young woman in good health.

This clonotype was picked up a small number of times. V gene TRBV11-2 combines with J gene TRBJ2-2; 8 nucleotides line up with TRBD1. Trimming cost V 5 bases and J 5 bases; bases outside gene matches: 7. Germline V gene lookup returns CDR1 SGHAT and CDR2 FQNNGV. The CDR3 spans 15 residues. As DNA, the CDR3 is TGTGCCAGCAGCATCGGGACAGGAGGGACCGGGGAGCTGTTTTTT. It encodes CASSIGTGGTGELFF.

This clonotype was counted a few times. V usage is TRBV27 and J usage is TRBJ2-2; a possible D gene is TRBD2 (6 bases). V lost 2 bases, J lost 6 bases, and 10 bases lay in between. The CDR3 spans 14 residues. Germline V gene data show CDR1 as MNHEY and CDR2 as SMNVEV (reference sequence). CDR3 loop: CASSLGGIAGELFF. The DNA for the CDR3 is TGTGCCAGCAGTTTAGGGGGGATCGCCGGGGAGCTGTTTTTT.

The chain is built from TRBV7-8 and TRBJ1-4, with 10 positions matching TRBD1. The germline CDR1 and CDR2 sequences are SGHVS and FQNEAQ. CDR3 length equals 16 residues. V lost 6 bases and J lost 0; bases outside the gene matches: 4. The CDR3 region has the DNA TGTGCCAGCAGACCGGACAGGGGGGCAACTAATGAAAAACTGTTTTTT. Amino acid sequence: CASRPDRGATNEKLFF.

The rearrangement joins TRBV5-1 to TRBJ2-6, with 9 nucleotides matching TRBD1. V was pared by 0 bases and J by 0 bases, with 7 bases of the junction left unmatched. Germline loops: CDR1 SGHRS, CDR2 YFSETQ. CDR3 size: 19 residues. As DNA, the CDR3 is TGCGCCAGCAGCTTGGCTGGGACAGGGTCCTCCTCTGGGGCCAACGTCCTGACTTTC. Amino acid sequence: CASSLAGTGSSSGANVLTF.

This clonotype showed up many times. J is TRBJ2-3 and V is TRBV27; 8 nucleotides match TRBD2. Trimming cost V 2 bases and J 4 bases; bases outside gene matches: 5. The CDR3 spans 15 residues. Looked up from germline, CDR1 is MNHEY and CDR2 is SMNVEV (reference sequence). The chain's CDR3 is CASSLAGAGADTQYF. CDR3 coding DNA: TGTGCCAGCAGTTTAGCGGGAGCGGGGGCAGATACGCAGTATTTT.

The chain links TRBV18 to TRBJ1-1, with D unclear. Germline V CDR1 and CDR2: KGHSH, LQKENI. V shed 8 bases and J shed 3 bases, with 13 bases lying between them. The CDR3 length is 13 residues. In DNA form, the CDR3 reads TGTGCCAGCACCTATATAGCGGACACTGAAGCTTTCTTT. Translated, it gives CASTYIADTEAFF.

This clonotype was counted ten times or more. In DNA form, the CDR3 reads TGTGCCAGCAGCCAAGCCGGCAGGGGGAAAAACATTCAGTACTTC. This encodes CASSQAGRGKNIQYF. The chain links TRBV14 to TRBJ2-4, with TRBD1 matching 7 bases. Germline CDR1 and CDR2: SGHDN and FVKESK. With 1 base clipped from V and 4 bases from J, the junction kept 4 bases outside the gene matches. The CDR3 runs 15 residues.

V usage is TRBV6-2 or TRBV6-3 and J usage is TRBJ1-4, with D possibly TRBD1 on 6 matching bases. Trimming left V 1 base short and J 8 bases short, with 32 bases between. CDR3 size: 21 residues. Germline assignment: CDR1 MNHEY and CDR2 SVGEGT. CDR3 residues: CASSYFTYSRTGNGAREKLFF. For the CDR3, the DNA is TGTGCCAGCAGTTACTTCACGTACTCGAGAACAGGGAATGGGGCTAGGGAAAAACTGTTTTTT.

This rearrangement joins TRBV27 to TRBJ1-2; possibly TRBD1 for D (6 bases). The CDR3 consists of 16 residues. V lost 4 bases and J lost 4, with 19 bases in between. CDR1 and CDR2 (germline): MNHEY, SMNVEV (reference sequence). DNA of the CDR3: TGTGCCAGCAGTTCGTACCAACAGGGTTCTAGCTATGGCTACACCTTC. This encodes CASSSYQQGSSYGYTF.

This clonotype was observed a few times. The junction shows a germline mismatch at one end, possibly a read error. The genes are TRBV7-8 and TRBJ1-6, with TRBD1 matching 9 bases. In germline, CDR1 is SGHVS, CDR2 FQNEAQ. The CDR3 consists of 15 residues. The DNA for the CDR3 is TGTGCCAGCACCTTAGGGACAGGGAGTGTCTCACCCCTCCACTTT. Translating it yields CASTLGTGSVSPLHF.

The chain employs TRBV7-3 and TRBJ2-7; 11 bases align to TRBD2. Germline lookup yields CDR1 SGHTA and CDR2 FQGTGA. V lost 1 base, J lost 4 bases, and 12 bases stayed unmatched. The CDR3 is made up of 18 amino acids. In DNA, the CDR3 is TGTGCCAGCAGCTTAAGGTCCGCACTAGCGGGAGACTGGTACGAGCAGTACTTC. Translation: CASSLRSALAGDWYEQYF.

This clonotype came up many times. The chain couples TRBV5-6 to TRBJ2-7, with 7 bases identical to TRBD1. In germline, CDR1 is SGHDT, CDR2 YYEEEE. V was pared by 1 base and J by 3 bases, with 7 bases of the junction left unmatched. The CDR3 runs to 15 residues. CDR3 residues: CASSLFGTESYEQYF. The CDR3 DNA reads as TGTGCCAGCAGCTTGTTTGGGACAGAGAGCTACGAGCAGTACTTC.

This clonotype was seen at least ten times. V is TRBV3-1 and J is TRBJ1-2; no reliable D call. Per germline, CDR1 LGHDT and CDR2 YNNKEL (reference sequence). V lost 1 base and J lost 4, with 10 bases in between. This CDR3 spans 14 amino acids. The CDR3 DNA is TGTGCCAGCAGCCAAGGCGCCGTCAGCTATGGCTACACCTTC. The encoded protein is CASSQGAVSYGYTF.

Notes on this clonotype: The junction shows a germline mismatch at one end, possibly a read error. The chain links TRBV7-3 to TRBJ2-1, with a tentative D call TRBD1 (6 bases). From germline, CDR1 is SGHTA and CDR2 FQGTGA. The CDR3 covers 15 residues. The CDR3 sequence: CASSVMGATYSEQFF. As DNA, the CDR3 is TGTGCCAGCAGCGTTATGGGGGCTACCTACAGTGAGCAGTTCTTC.

The table lists this clonotype with many counts. The J gene is TRBJ2-5, the V gene TRBV24-1; possible D gene TRBD1, 7 bases. CDR1 is KGHDR and CDR2 is SFDVKD in the germline V gene. V was pared by 5 bases and J by 2 bases, with 14 bases between. This CDR3 region has 15 residues. This chain's CDR3 is CATSGGQGGQETQYF. The CDR3 coding sequence is TGTGCCACCAGTGGGGGGCAGGGGGGACAAGAGACCCAGTACTTC.

This clonotype appeared once. The rearrangement uses TRBV12-5 and TRBJ2-1; 7 positions match TRBD2. The CDR3 is made up of 12 amino acids. Germline V gene lookup returns CDR1 LGHNT and CDR2 FRNRAP. After removal of 6 bases from V and 7 bases from J, the junction contained 3 bases not matched to a gene. Here the CDR3 reads CASGGGVNEQFF. The CDR3 DNA sequence: TGTGCTAGTGGGGGAGGGGTTAATGAGCAGTTCTTC.

In its sample, this clonotype was seen many times. The CDR3 loop is CAISEDGTRYNEQFF. The CDR3 DNA sequence: TGTGCCATCAGTGAAGACGGAACTAGATACAATGAGCAGTTCTTC. The chain has TRBV10-3 and TRBJ2-1; maybe TRBD2 (5 bases). From germline, CDR1 is ENHRY and CDR2 SYGVKD. The CDR3 spans 15 residues. Trimming cost V 3 bases and J 4 bases, with 13 bases left between them.

This chain uses TRBV28 with TRBJ1-1; D is perhaps TRBD1 (5 bases). The CDR3 loop spans 15 amino acids. V shed 0 bases and J shed 1 base, with 9 bases lying between them. Germline V gene data show CDR1 as MDHEN and CDR2 as SYDVKM. The CDR3 region is CASSLWTDSNTEAFF. In DNA, the CDR3 is TGTGCCAGCAGTTTATGGACAGACTCGAACACTGAAGCTTTCTTT. Combining the CDR3 with reference TRBV28 and TRBJ1-1 gives the whole variable domain DVKVTQSSRYLVKRTGEKVFLECVQDMDHENMFWYRQDPGLGLRLIYFSYDVKMKEKGDIPEGYSVSREKKERFSLILESASTNQTSMYLCASSLWTDSNTEAFFGQGTRLTVV.

This clonotype appeared a few times. J is TRBJ2-1 and V is TRBV3-1; a weak D match, TRBD2 (6 bases). Germline V gives CDR1 LGHDT, CDR2 YNNKEL (reference sequence). This CDR3 region has 14 residues. The V end lost 1 base, the J end lost 9 bases, and 13 bases lay between the germline ends. The CDR3 region has the DNA TGTGCCAGCAGCCAAGGAATGGGGCGGGGTGAGCAGTTCTTC. This gives the protein CASSQGMGRGEQFF.

The rearrangement uses TRBV5-4 and TRBJ2-4, with D possibly being TRBD1 or TRBD2 (5 bases each). Germline CDR1 reads SGHNT; CDR2 reads YYREEE (reference sequence). V was shortened by 10 bases and J by 0 bases, with 14 bases between the two germline ends. The CDR3 is 14 residues long. The CDR3 region has the DNA TGTGCCGTTAAAGGGGACCTAGCCAAAAACATTCAGTACTTC. Protein sequence: CAVKGDLAKNIQYF.

The chain joins TRBV6-1 to TRBJ2-1, with a weak D call TRBD2 (6 bases). Looked up from germline, CDR1 is MNHNS and CDR2 is SASEGT. The CDR3 is made up of 15 amino acids. The V end was cut by 8 bases, the J end by 4 bases, with 18 bases between. The CDR3 region has the DNA TGTGCCAGCGCAGGATCCGGGAGATGGTACAATGAGCAGTTCTTC. Its protein product is CASAGSGRWYNEQFF.

This clonotype was observed a few times. This chain uses TRBV5-6 with TRBJ1-4; D is ambiguous. The CDR3 consists of 15 residues. Per the germline V gene, CDR1 is SGHDT and CDR2 is YYEEEE. The V and J ends lost 0 bases and 7 bases respectively, with 13 bases between them. CDR3 in amino acids: CASSLAAGFVEKLFF. The CDR3 nucleotides are TGTGCCAGCAGCTTGGCTGCGGGATTTGTTGAAAAACTGTTTTTT.

The CDR3 sequence: CASSQPTSGIYNEQFF. CDR3 DNA sequence: TGCGCCAGCAGCCAACCTACTAGCGGTATATACAATGAGCAGTTCTTC. The chain combines TRBV4-1 with TRBJ2-1, with TRBD2 identical over 8 bases. This CDR3 is 16 amino acids long. The germline CDR1 and CDR2 sequences are MGHRA and YSYEKL. Trimming cost V 2 bases and J 4 bases; bases outside gene matches: 7.

This chain uses TRBV7-8 with TRBJ2-1; the D gene is possibly TRBD1 (5 bases). The V end lost 1 base, the J end lost 4 bases, and 14 bases lay between the germline ends. Germline loops: CDR1 SGHVS, CDR2 FQNEAQ. This CDR3 has 16 amino acids. The CDR3 reads CASSLVAQGSYNEQFF. As DNA, the CDR3 is TGTGCCAGCAGCTTAGTCGCGCAGGGATCTTACAATGAGCAGTTCTTC.

This clonotype was picked up a small number of times. The CDR3 nucleotides read TGTGCCAGCAGTTCCGGGACAGGCCGTTACGAGCAGTACGTC. Amino acid sequence: CASSSGTGRYEQYV. V usage is TRBV12-3 or TRBV12-4 and J usage is TRBJ2-7; 8 bases align to TRBD1. This CDR3 comprises 14 residues. V gave up 4 bases and J gave up 4 bases; unmatched junction bases: 6.

This clonotype was counted ten times or more. This chain links TRBV7-9 with TRBJ2-2; D could derive from TRBD1 or TRBD2 (5 bases each). The CDR3 runs to 14 residues. Trimming cost V 8 bases and J 6 bases, with 16 bases left between them. Per the germline V gene, CDR1 is SEHNR and CDR2 is FQNEAQ (reference sequence). The DNA for the CDR3 is TGTGCCAGCCTGAGGGGCTCTACATCCGGGGAGCTGTTTTTT. This encodes CASLRGSTSGELFF.

Only a few counts were recorded for this clonotype. The J gene is TRBJ2-3, the V gene TRBV5-1, with 13 bases aligning to TRBD2. The CDR3 contains 18 residues. Germline V lookup: CDR1 SGHRS, CDR2 YFSETQ. V lost 0 bases, J lost 4 bases, and 8 bases stayed unmatched. The CDR3 DNA reads TGCGCCAGCAGCTTGGTAGTTACTAGCGGGAGGGGGCCAGATACGCAGTATTTT. Translated, it gives CASSLVVTSGRGPDTQYF.

V is TRBV7-3 and J is TRBJ2-5; D call uncertain. Germline V gene lookup returns CDR1 SGHTA and CDR2 FQGTGA. This CDR3 is built from 13 residues. Trimming removed 2 bases at V and 5 bases at J, with 9 bases between. The CDR3 sequence is CASSLGPSETQYF. Written as DNA, the CDR3 is TGTGCCAGCAGCTTAGGGCCGTCGGAGACCCAGTACTTC.